A single sample is the source of the 17 T cell receptor beta chains below, sequenced in a study of blood T cell repertoires in COVID-19. Measured with immunoSEQ multiplex PCR; TCRdb has only the in-frame clones, and not every one. The repertoire holds about 140,000 clones, with 70% to 90% as singletons. The sequencing sample was made of peripheral blood. These receptors came from a man aged 50-60 years with acute or convalescent COVID-19.

DNA of the CDR3: TGTGCCAGCAGCCTCCTACCGGCCCGGGTTAATTCACCCCTCCACTTT. Protein: CASSLLPARVNSPLHF. V is TRBV3-1 (or the pseudogene TRBV3-2) and J is TRBJ1-6; D not certain. The CDR3 has 16 residues. Trimming pared 4 bases from V and 6 bases from J, leaving 16 bases between. Germline loops: CDR1 LGHDT, CDR2 YNNKEL (reference sequence).

Only one count was recorded for this clone. CDR3 sequence reads: CASRGMTGAIGYGYTF. The CDR3 nucleotides are TGTGCCAGCCGTGGGATGACAGGGGCTATTGGGTATGGCTACACCTTC. The rearrangement joins TRBV10-3 to TRBJ1-2, with 8 bases fitting TRBD1. With V trimmed by 10 bases and J by 5 bases, 18 bases remained unmatched. The CDR3 sequence is 16 residues long. Germline V gene data show CDR1 as ENHRY and CDR2 as SYGVKD.

J is TRBJ1-2 and V is TRBV18, with TRBD1 matching over 9 bases. Germline trimming cut 5 bases from V and 0 bases from J; bases unmatched to any gene: 10. The CDR3 extends over 17 amino acids. Germline V CDR1 and CDR2: KGHSH, LQKENI. The CDR3 nucleotides read TGTGCCAGCTCAGAGGTCACAGGGGGCGCCCCTAACTATGGCTACACCTTC. As protein: CASSEVTGGAPNYGYTF.

This chain joins TRBV7-2 and TRBJ1-2; D is ambiguous. The CDR3 is 14 amino acids. From germline, CDR1 is SGHTA and CDR2 FQGNSA. The V gene lost 7 bases and the J gene lost 7 bases, with 19 bases spanning the gap. CDR3 protein: CASTPSRGGGGYTF. The DNA for the CDR3 is TGTGCCAGCACCCCGTCGCGGGGAGGAGGTGGCTACACCTTC. The variable domain in full, completed from reference TRBV7-2 and TRBJ1-2, reads GAGVSQSPSNKVTEKGKDVELRCDPISGHTALYWYRQSLGQGLEFLIYFQGNSAPDKSGLPSDRFSAERTGGSVSTLTIQRTQQEDSAVYLCASTPSRGGGGYTFGSGTRLTVV.

The gene calls are TRBV19 and TRBJ1-1, with TRBD1 identical over 8 bases. The V gene end was trimmed by 3 bases and the J gene end by 3 bases; junction bases not matched to a gene: 12. CDR1 is LNHDA, CDR2 SQIVND, per germline (reference sequence). The CDR3 runs 17 residues. The CDR3 protein is CASSIRGLTGDDTEAFF. As DNA, the CDR3 is TGTGCCAGTAGTATTCGGGGCCTGACAGGGGATGACACTGAAGCTTTCTTT.

This clone was detected only once. The CDR3 DNA reads TGTGCCAGCAGTCCTAGCGGGGCGGGCCCGTTCTTC. Its protein is CASSPSGAGPFF. The rearrangement joins TRBV27 to TRBJ2-1, with 9 bases lining up with TRBD2. The length of the CDR3 is 12 residues. V trimming: 5 bases; J trimming: 15 bases; junction bases outside the gene matches: 8. In germline, CDR1 is MNHEY, CDR2 SMNVEV (reference sequence).

This clone has ten or more counts. The V gene is TRBV5-1, the J gene TRBJ2-7, with 10 bases that match TRBD1. Germline V gene sequence: CDR1 SGHRS, CDR2 YFSETQ. The CDR3 spans 14 residues. J gave up 6 bases and V 4 bases, and 7 bases lay outside the gene matches. CDR3 nucleotides: TGCGCCAGCAGCCTTGGGACAGGGGCTCTCGAGCAGTACTTC. It yields the protein CASSLGTGALEQYF.

This clone was picked up a small number of times. The chain recombines TRBV6-6 with TRBJ2-7, with TRBD2 matching over 13 bases. Per the germline V gene, CDR1 is MNHNY and CDR2 is SVGAGI (reference sequence). This CDR3 has 15 amino acids. With V trimmed by 5 bases and J by 4 bases, 5 bases remained unmatched. The CDR3 DNA reads TGTGCCAGCAGTAGAGGGACTAGCGGGACTTACGAGCAGTACTTC. This encodes CASSRGTSGTYEQYF.

This clone appeared a single time. The gene calls are TRBV7-8 and TRBJ1-6; 7 positions agree with TRBD1. The CDR3 spans 19 residues. V gave up 0 bases and J gave up 0 bases; unmatched junction bases: 8. In germline, CDR1 is SGHVS, CDR2 FQNEAQ. CDR3 sequence (DNA): TGTGCCAGCAGCTTAGCGGGGACAGTTCGGAGCTCCTATAATTCACCCCTCCACTTT. It encodes CASSLAGTVRSSYNSPLHF.

The chain employs TRBV4-1 and TRBJ1-4, with D unresolved. V was clipped by 4 bases and J by 8 bases, with 11 bases between them. This CDR3 contains 13 residues. Per the germline V gene, CDR1 is MGHRA and CDR2 is YSYEKL. Written as DNA, the CDR3 is TGCGCCAGCAGCCGAGCGATAGGCGAAAAACTGTTTTTT. Amino acid sequence: CASSRAIGEKLFF.

The chain recombines TRBV19 with TRBJ1-5; TRBD1 matches 7 bases. The CDR3 consists of 16 residues. Germline values: CDR1 LNHDA, CDR2 SQIVND (reference sequence). V lost 4 bases, J lost 2 bases, and 8 bases stayed unmatched. CDR3 residues: CASSNNRGRGNQPQHF. Here the CDR3 DNA reads TGTGCCAGTAGTAATAACAGGGGTAGAGGCAATCAGCCCCAGCATTTT.

The chain is built from TRBV19 and TRBJ2-7, with 8 bases lining up with TRBD1. Per the germline V gene, CDR1 is LNHDA and CDR2 is SQIVND (reference sequence). The CDR3 is 14 residues long. V gave up 6 bases and J gave up 2 bases; unmatched junction bases: 6. The CDR3 DNA sequence: TGTGCCAGTAGCCGGACAGGGCTTACCTACGAGCAGTACTTC. This gives the protein CASSRTGLTYEQYF.

The V gene is TRBV30, the J gene TRBJ1-5; weak D call: TRBD1 (5 bases). Trimming shortened V by 1 base and J by 6 bases, and 10 bases separated the two germline ends. The CDR3 runs to 13 residues. Germline CDR1 is GTSNPN and CDR2 is SVGIG (reference sequence). The CDR3 reads CAWSAGLGQPQHF. The DNA for the CDR3 is TGTGCCTGGAGTGCAGGGCTGGGTCAGCCCCAGCATTTT.

V usage is TRBV3-1 (or the pseudogene TRBV3-2) and J usage is TRBJ2-2; 8 bases line up with TRBD2. Germline trimming cut 6 bases from V and 1 base from J; bases unmatched to any gene: 7. This CDR3 comprises 16 residues. Germline V gene data show CDR1 as LGHDT and CDR2 as YNNKEL (reference sequence). The DNA of the CDR3 is TGTGCCAGCAGTCGGGGGCTAGCGGGGAACACCGGGGAGCTGTTTTTT. Its translation: CASSRGLAGNTGELFF.

V is TRBV12-3 or TRBV12-4 and J is TRBJ1-5; D is ambiguous. CDR3 length: 12 amino acids. The V end was cut by 1 base, the J end by 9 bases, with 7 bases between. The CDR3 DNA reads TGTGCCAGCAGTTTAGAACTTCGGCCCCAGCATTTT. Encoded protein: CASSLELRPQHF.

This clone was observed once. The CDR3 region has the DNA TGTGCCAGCAGTGAACGGGGGGCGAACACTGAAGCTTTCTTT. This sequence encodes CASSERGANTEAFF. The rearrangement uses TRBV7-9 and TRBJ1-1, with a weak D call TRBD1 (6 bases). CDR3 length: 14 residues. CDR1 and CDR2 (germline): SEHNR, FQNEAQ (reference sequence). Trimming cost V 6 bases and J 1 base, with 12 bases left between them. The full variable domain, with the rest looked up from reference TRBV7-9 and TRBJ1-1, is DTGVSQNPRHKITKRGQNVTFRCDPISEHNRLYWYRQTLGQGPEFLTYFQNEAQLEKSRLLSDRFSAERPKGSFSTLEIQRTEQGDSAMYLCASSERGANTEAFFGQGTRLTVV.

The J gene is TRBJ1-1, the V gene TRBV12-3 or TRBV12-4; no definite D call. The CDR3 length is 12 residues. Between the trimmed V and J ends, which lost 3 bases and 8 bases, there was a span of 10 bases. In DNA form, the CDR3 reads TGTGCCAGCAGTTTCGGAGGAATAGAAGCTTTCTTT. This encodes CASSFGGIEAFF.